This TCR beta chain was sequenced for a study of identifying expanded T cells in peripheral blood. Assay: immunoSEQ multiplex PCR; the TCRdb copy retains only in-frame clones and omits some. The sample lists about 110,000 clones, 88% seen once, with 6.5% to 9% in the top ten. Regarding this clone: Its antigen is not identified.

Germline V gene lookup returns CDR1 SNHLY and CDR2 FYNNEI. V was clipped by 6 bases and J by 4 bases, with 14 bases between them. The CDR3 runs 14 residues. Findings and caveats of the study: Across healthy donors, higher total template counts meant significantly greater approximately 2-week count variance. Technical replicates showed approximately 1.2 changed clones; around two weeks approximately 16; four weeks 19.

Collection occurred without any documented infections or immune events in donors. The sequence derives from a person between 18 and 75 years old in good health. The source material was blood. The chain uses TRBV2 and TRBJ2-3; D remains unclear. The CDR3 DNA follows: TGTGCCAGCAGCCTCGGACCCCTGGCAGATACGCAGTATTTT. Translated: CASSLGPLADTQYF.